This T cell receptor beta chain came from a study of T cell changes during pregnancy in multiple sclerosis. Measured with immunoSEQ multiplex PCR; TCRdb has only the in-frame clones, and not every one. The profile shows some 60,000 clones, about 91% of them singletons. Germline V CDR1 and CDR2: SNHLY, FYNNEI. Trimming left V 7 bases short and J 4 bases short, with 17 bases between. This CDR3 is built from 16 residues. V usage is TRBV2 and J usage is TRBJ2-6, with D possibly being TRBD1 (5 bases). This receptor was obtained from a female donor in good health, enrolled as a control in a pregnancy study. The specimen comprised peripheral blood, sampled after pregnancy. CDR3 DNA sequence: TGTGCCAGCACTCAGGACCAGGGCTCGGGGGCCAACGTCCTGACTTTC. As protein: CASTQDQGSGANVLTF. The variable domain in full, completed from reference TRBV2 and TRBJ2-6, reads EPEVTQTPSHQVTQMGQEVILRCVPISNHLYFYWYRQILGQKVEFLVSFYNNEISEKSEIFDDQFSVERPDGSNFTLKIRSTKLEDSAMYFCASTQDQGSGANVLTFGAGSRLTVL.